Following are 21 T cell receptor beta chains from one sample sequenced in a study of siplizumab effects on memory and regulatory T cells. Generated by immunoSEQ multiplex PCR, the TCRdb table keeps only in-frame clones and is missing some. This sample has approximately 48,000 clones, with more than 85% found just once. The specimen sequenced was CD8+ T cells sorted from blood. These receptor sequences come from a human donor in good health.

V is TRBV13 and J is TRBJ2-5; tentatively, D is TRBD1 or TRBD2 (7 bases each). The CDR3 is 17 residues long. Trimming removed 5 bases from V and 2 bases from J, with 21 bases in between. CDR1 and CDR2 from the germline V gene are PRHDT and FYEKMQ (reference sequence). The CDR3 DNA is TGTGCCAGCAGCCCTGGGCAGGGGGGGCCGGAGCAAGAGACCCAGTACTTC. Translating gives CASSPGQGGPEQETQYF.

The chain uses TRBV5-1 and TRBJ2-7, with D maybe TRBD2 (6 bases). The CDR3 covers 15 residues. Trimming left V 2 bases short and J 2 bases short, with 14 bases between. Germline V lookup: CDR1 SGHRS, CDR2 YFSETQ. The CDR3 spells CASSLGGIGAYEQYF. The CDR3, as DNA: TGCGCCAGCAGCTTAGGCGGGATAGGGGCCTACGAGCAGTACTTC.

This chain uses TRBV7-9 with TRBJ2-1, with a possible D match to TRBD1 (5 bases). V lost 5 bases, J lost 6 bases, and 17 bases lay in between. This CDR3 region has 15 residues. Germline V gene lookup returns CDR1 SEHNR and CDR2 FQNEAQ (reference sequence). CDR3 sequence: CASSPWEGHSNEQFF. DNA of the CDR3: TGTGCCAGCAGCCCATGGGAAGGACATTCCAATGAGCAGTTCTTC.

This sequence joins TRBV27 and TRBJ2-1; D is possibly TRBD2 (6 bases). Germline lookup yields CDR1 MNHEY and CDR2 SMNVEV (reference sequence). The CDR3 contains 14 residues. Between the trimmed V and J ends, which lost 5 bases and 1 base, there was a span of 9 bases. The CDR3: CASSAGTSYNEQFF. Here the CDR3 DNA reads TGTGCCAGCAGTGCCGGGACTTCCTACAATGAGCAGTTCTTC.

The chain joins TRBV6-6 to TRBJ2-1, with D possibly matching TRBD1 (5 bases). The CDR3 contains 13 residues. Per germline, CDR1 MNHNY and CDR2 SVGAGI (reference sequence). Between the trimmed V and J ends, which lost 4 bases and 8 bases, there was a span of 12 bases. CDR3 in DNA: TGTGCCAGCAGTTTATATTGGGGCGATGAGCAGTTCTTC. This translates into CASSLYWGDEQFF.

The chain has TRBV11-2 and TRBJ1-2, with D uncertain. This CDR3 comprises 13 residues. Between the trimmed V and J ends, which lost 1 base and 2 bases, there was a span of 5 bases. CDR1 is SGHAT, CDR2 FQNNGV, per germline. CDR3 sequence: CASSLGRNYGYTF. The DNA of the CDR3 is TGTGCCAGCAGCTTAGGACGAAACTATGGCTACACCTTC. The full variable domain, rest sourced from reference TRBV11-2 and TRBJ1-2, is EAGVAQSPRYKIIEKRQSVAFWCNPISGHATLYWYQQILGQGPKLLIQFQNNGVVDDSQLPKDRFSAERLKGVDSTLKIQPAKLEDSAVYLCASSLGRNYGYTFGSGTRLTVV.

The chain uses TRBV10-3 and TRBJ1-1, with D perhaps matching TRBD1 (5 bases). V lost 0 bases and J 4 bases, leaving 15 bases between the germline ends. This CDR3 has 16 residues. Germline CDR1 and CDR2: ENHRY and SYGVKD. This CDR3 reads CAISESPSRVGTEAFF. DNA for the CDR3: TGTGCCATCAGTGAGTCTCCCAGCAGGGTGGGCACTGAAGCTTTCTTT.

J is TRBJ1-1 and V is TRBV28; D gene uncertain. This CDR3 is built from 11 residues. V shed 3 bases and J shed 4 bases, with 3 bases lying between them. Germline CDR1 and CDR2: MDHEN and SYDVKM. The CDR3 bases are TGTGCCAGCAGTTTGCGCACTGAAGCTTTCTTT. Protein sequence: CASSLRTEAFF.

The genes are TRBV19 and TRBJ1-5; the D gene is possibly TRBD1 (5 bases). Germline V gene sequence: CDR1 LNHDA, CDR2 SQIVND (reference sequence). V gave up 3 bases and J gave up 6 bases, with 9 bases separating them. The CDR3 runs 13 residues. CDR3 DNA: TGTGCCAGTAGTATGTCGGGACCTCAGCCCCAGCATTTT. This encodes CASSMSGPQPQHF. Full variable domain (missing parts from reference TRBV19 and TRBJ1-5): DGGITQSPKYLFRKEGQNVTLSCEQNLNHDAMYWYRQDPGQGLRLIYYSQIVNDFQKGDIAEGYSVSREKKESFPLTVTSAQKNPTAFYLCASSMSGPQPQHFGDGTRLSIL.

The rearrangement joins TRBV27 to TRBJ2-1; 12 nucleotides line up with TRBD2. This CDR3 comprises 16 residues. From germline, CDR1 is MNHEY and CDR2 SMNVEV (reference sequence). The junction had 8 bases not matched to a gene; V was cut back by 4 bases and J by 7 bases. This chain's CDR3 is CASSSVLAGGLNEQFF. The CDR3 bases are TGTGCCAGCAGTTCGGTTCTAGCGGGAGGGTTGAATGAGCAGTTCTTC.

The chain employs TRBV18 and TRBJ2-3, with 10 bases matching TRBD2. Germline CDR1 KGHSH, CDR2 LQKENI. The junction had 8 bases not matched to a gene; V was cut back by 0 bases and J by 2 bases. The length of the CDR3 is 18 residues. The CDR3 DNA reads TGTGCCAGCTCACCACCGGATAGCGGGAGGCCATCCACAGATACGCAGTATTTT. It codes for CASSPPDSGRPSTDTQYF. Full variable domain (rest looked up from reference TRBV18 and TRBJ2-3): NAGVMQNPRHLVRRRGQEARLRCSPMKGHSHVYWYRQLPEEGLKFMVYLQKENIIDESGMPKERFSAEFPKEGPSILRIQQVVRGDSAAYFCASSPPDSGRPSTDTQYFGPGTRLTVL.

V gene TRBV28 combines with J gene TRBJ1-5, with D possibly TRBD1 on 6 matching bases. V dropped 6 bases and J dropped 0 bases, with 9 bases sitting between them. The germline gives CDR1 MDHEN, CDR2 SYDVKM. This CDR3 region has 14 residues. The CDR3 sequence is CASRTGISNQPQHF. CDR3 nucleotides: TGTGCCAGCAGAACAGGGATTAGCAATCAGCCCCAGCATTTT.

DNA for the CDR3: TGCAGCGTTGACCACAGGGACACCGGGGAGCTGTTTTTT. Translation gives CSVDHRDTGELFF. The chain recombines TRBV29-1 with TRBJ2-2; tentative D call: TRBD1 (6 bases). The CDR3 totals 13 residues. Between the trimmed V and J ends, which lost 3 bases and 3 bases, there was a span of 8 bases. CDR1 and CDR2 from the germline V gene are SQVTM and ANQGSEA.

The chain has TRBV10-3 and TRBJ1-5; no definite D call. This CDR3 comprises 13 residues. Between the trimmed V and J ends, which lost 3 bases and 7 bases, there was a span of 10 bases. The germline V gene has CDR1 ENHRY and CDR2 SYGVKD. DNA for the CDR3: TGTGCCATCAGTGACGAGGTAGGGCAGCCCCAGCATTTT. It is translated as CAISDEVGQPQHF.

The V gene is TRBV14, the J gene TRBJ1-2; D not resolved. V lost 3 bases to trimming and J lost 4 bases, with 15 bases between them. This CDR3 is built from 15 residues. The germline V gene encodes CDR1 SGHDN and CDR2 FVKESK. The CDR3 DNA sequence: TGTGCCAGCAGCCACTCCACGTATAGAGCCTATGGCTACACCTTC. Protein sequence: CASSHSTYRAYGYTF.

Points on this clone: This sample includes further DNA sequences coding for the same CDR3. CDR3 region: CASSIGGQGYEQYF. CDR3 nucleotides: TGTGCCAGTAGTATCGGCGGACAGGGCTACGAGCAGTACTTC. The rearrangement joins TRBV19 to TRBJ2-7, with 8 bases that match TRBD1. With 3 bases clipped from V and 3 bases from J, the junction kept 4 bases outside the gene matches. The CDR3 consists of 14 residues. Germline V gene sequence: CDR1 LNHDA, CDR2 SQIVND (reference sequence).

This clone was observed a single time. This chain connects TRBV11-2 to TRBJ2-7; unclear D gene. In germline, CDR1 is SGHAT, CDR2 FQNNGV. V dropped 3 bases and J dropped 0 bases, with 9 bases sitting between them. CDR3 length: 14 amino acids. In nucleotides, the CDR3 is TGTGCCAGCAGCTTGCGAGCGAGCTCCTACGAGCAGTACTTC. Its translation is CASSLRASSYEQYF.

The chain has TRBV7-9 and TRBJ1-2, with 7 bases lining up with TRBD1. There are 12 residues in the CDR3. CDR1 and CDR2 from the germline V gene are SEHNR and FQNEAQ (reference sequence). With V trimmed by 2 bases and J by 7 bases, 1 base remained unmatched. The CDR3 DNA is TGTGCCAGCAGCTTAACAGGGGTTGGCTACACCTTC. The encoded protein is CASSLTGVGYTF.

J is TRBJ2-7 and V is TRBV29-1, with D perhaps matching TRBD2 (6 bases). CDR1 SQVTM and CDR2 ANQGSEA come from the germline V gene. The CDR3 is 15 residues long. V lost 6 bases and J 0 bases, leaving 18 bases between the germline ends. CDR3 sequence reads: CSVTGTAGNSYEQYF. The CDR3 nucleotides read TGCAGCGTAACCGGGACTGCGGGGAACTCCTACGAGCAGTACTTC.

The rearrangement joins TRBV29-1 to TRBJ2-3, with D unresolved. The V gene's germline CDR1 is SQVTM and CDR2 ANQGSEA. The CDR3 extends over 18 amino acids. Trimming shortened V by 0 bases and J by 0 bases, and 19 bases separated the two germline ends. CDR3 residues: CSVEDPVVIGSSTDTQYF. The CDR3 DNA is TGCAGCGTTGAAGATCCCGTAGTCATCGGGTCTAGCACAGATACGCAGTATTTT.

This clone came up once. The CDR3 coding sequence is TGTGCCAGCAGCTTGGAGGTGGGGCCCGAAGCTTTCTTT. Translating gives CASSLEVGPEAFF. This sequence joins TRBV5-4 and TRBJ1-1; TRBD1 is a possible D gene (5 bases). CDR3 length: 13 amino acids. The V and J ends lost 0 bases and 8 bases respectively, with 11 bases between them. In germline, CDR1 is SGHNT, CDR2 YYREEE (reference sequence).